The 26 T cell receptor beta chains below all came from one sample that was sequenced in a study of cytomegalovirus exposure and HLA in healthy donors. The protocol was immunoSEQ multiplex PCR, while the TCRdb copy is restricted to in-frame clones and leaves out a portion. The sample lists around 170,000 clones, roughly 85% occurring once. Material for sequencing was PBMCs. The receptors shown here come from a man in his late teens or twenties in good health and CMV-seropositive.

The gene calls are TRBV18 and TRBJ1-1; TRBD1 matches at 7 bases. With 1 base clipped from V and 4 bases from J, the junction kept 6 bases outside the gene matches. Germline CDR1 reads KGHSH; CDR2 reads LQKENI. This CDR3 is 15 amino acids long. CDR3 loop: CASSPLKGAITEAFF. The DNA for the CDR3 is TGTGCCAGCTCACCACTTAAGGGGGCCATCACTGAAGCTTTCTTT.

The V call is TRBV10-2, the J call TRBJ2-3, with D possibly TRBD1 on 6 matching bases. The CDR3 is 14 amino acids. Trimming removed 3 bases from V and 1 base from J, with 8 bases in between. Germline CDR1 and CDR2: WSHSY and SAAADI. CDR3 residues: CASSEQGGTDTQYF. The DNA for the CDR3 is TGCGCCAGCAGTGAACAGGGAGGCACAGATACGCAGTATTTT.

J is TRBJ2-1 and V is TRBV29-1; D possibly corresponds to TRBD2 (5 bases). V was pared by 6 bases and J by 0 bases, with 9 bases between. The CDR3 consists of 13 residues. Germline V gene data show CDR1 as SQVTM and CDR2 as ANQGSEA. The CDR3 DNA reads as TGCAGCGTAACCGGGGACTCCTACAATGAGCAGTTCTTC. Its translation is CSVTGDSYNEQFF.

The chain links TRBV19 to TRBJ2-3; 11 nucleotides line up with TRBD2. Germline V gene lookup returns CDR1 LNHDA and CDR2 SQIVND (reference sequence). The CDR3 contains 14 residues. V shed 7 bases and J 3 bases; nucleotides not matched to a gene: 3. Written as DNA, the CDR3 is TGTGCCAGTACCTCTAGCGGGAGGACAGATACGCAGTATTTT. Residues: CASTSSGRTDTQYF.

This chain joins TRBV28 and TRBJ1-4; weak D call: TRBD1 (6 bases). V lost 5 bases, J lost 4 bases, and 17 bases lay in between. There are 16 residues in the CDR3. Germline V gene lookup returns CDR1 MDHEN and CDR2 SYDVKM. CDR3 protein: CASSQTRVGGNEKLFF. The DNA of the CDR3 is TGTGCCAGCAGTCAAACCAGGGTAGGGGGTAATGAAAAACTGTTTTTT. Together with reference TRBV28 and TRBJ1-4, the CDR3 gives the full variable domain: DVKVTQSSRYLVKRTGEKVFLECVQDMDHENMFWYRQDPGLGLRLIYFSYDVKMKEKGDIPEGYSVSREKKERFSLILESASTNQTSMYLCASSQTRVGGNEKLFFGSGTQLSVL.

The J gene is TRBJ2-7, the V gene TRBV13; possibly TRBD1 for D (6 bases). The CDR3 has 12 residues. The V end was cut by 5 bases, the J end by 2 bases, with 7 bases between. Germline V gene data show CDR1 as PRHDT and CDR2 as FYEKMQ (reference sequence). CDR3 DNA: TGTGCCAGCAGCGGACAGACCTACGAGCAGTACTTC. It encodes CASSGQTYEQYF.

The V call is TRBV18, the J call TRBJ2-7; TRBD2 aligns across 8 bases. This CDR3 region has 18 residues. Germline CDR1 KGHSH, CDR2 LQKENI. Unmatched junction bases numbered 10, after V lost 0 bases and J lost 0 bases. In DNA, the CDR3 is TGTGCCAGCTCACCACCGAGCGGGGGACCCACCTTCTCCTACGAGCAGTACTTC. Protein sequence: CASSPPSGGPTFSYEQYF.

The CDR3 loop is CASNLDRGRGGYTF. DNA of the CDR3: TGTGCCAGCAATCTGGACAGGGGGCGAGGGGGCTACACCTTC. This chain connects TRBV6-6 to TRBJ1-2; 11 bases align to TRBD1. The CDR3 covers 14 residues. The germline CDR1 and CDR2 sequences are MNHNY and SVGAGI (reference sequence). After removal of 7 bases from V and 8 bases from J, the junction contained 9 bases not matched to a gene.

This rearrangement joins TRBV9 to TRBJ2-3; 16 bases agree with TRBD2. The trim removed 4 bases at V and 4 bases at J, leaving 12 bases unmatched. The CDR3 covers 19 residues. Per germline, CDR1 SGDLS and CDR2 YYNGEE. This CDR3 is CASSPRTGTSGGAADTQYF. The CDR3 DNA reads TGTGCCAGCAGCCCAAGAACCGGGACTAGCGGGGGGGCGGCAGATACGCAGTATTTT.

In this sample, this clone turned up a few times. The V call is TRBV4-1, the J call TRBJ2-7, with D hard to call. Trimming took off 2 bases at V and 6 bases at J, with 8 bases between the two ends. The CDR3 sequence is 12 residues long. Germline loops: CDR1 MGHRA, CDR2 YSYEKL. CDR3 in amino acids: CASSQSGAEQYF. Written as DNA, the CDR3 is TGCGCCAGCAGCCAATCAGGTGCCGAGCAGTACTTC.

The rearrangement uses TRBV28 and TRBJ2-7; the D gene is possibly TRBD2 (5 bases). V was clipped by 2 bases and J by 4 bases, with 6 bases between them. The CDR3 spans 12 residues. Germline CDR1 and CDR2: MDHEN and SYDVKM. CDR3 region: CASSLREYEQYF. CDR3 DNA: TGTGCCAGCAGTTTAAGGGAGTACGAGCAGTACTTC.

The V and J genes are TRBV7-9 and TRBJ2-1; D perhaps matches TRBD2 (5 bases). The germline V gene has CDR1 SEHNR and CDR2 FQNEAQ (reference sequence). The CDR3 length is 15 residues. Trimming took 5 bases from V and 0 from J, leaving 11 bases between them. The CDR3 region has the DNA TGTGCCAGCAGCCCGCTTGGGAGCTCCTACAATGAGCAGTTCTTC. As protein: CASSPLGSSYNEQFF. The entire variable domain, with the rest obtained from reference TRBV7-9 and TRBJ2-1, is as follows: DTGVSQNPRHKITKRGQNVTFRCDPISEHNRLYWYRQTLGQGPEFLTYFQNEAQLEKSRLLSDRFSAERPKGSFSTLEIQRTEQGDSAMYLCASSPLGSSYNEQFFGPGTRLTVL.

The V and J genes are TRBV5-4 and TRBJ2-1; no clear D gene. Trimming stripped 6 bases from V and 0 bases from J, with 13 bases between. Germline V gene sequence: CDR1 SGHNT, CDR2 YYREEE (reference sequence). The CDR3 loop spans 15 amino acids. The CDR3 nucleotides read TGTGCCAGCAACCCGACTCCGAGCTCCTACAATGAGCAGTTCTTC. Its protein product is CASNPTPSSYNEQFF.

This clone was detected once. V is TRBV15 and J is TRBJ2-5; perhaps TRBD2 as D (5 bases). Trimming took off 1 base at V and 5 bases at J, with 14 bases between the two ends. The CDR3 contains 15 residues. Germline V gene sequence: CDR1 LNHNV, CDR2 YYDKDF (reference sequence). The CDR3 region has the DNA TGTGCCACCAGCAGAGGCGGGCGGGCCTCGGAGACCCAGTACTTC. This sequence encodes CATSRGGRASETQYF.

CDR3 bases: TGTGCCAGCAGCTTAGGGACAGAGGTGTACGAGCAGTACTTC. Its protein product is CASSLGTEVYEQYF. V and J are TRBV11-2 and TRBJ2-7; D might be TRBD1 (6 bases). Per the germline V gene, CDR1 is SGHAT and CDR2 is FQNNGV. The CDR3 extends over 14 amino acids. Trimming stripped 1 base from V and 4 bases from J, with 11 bases between.

CDR3 sequence reads: CASSVSGTGGEKLFF. In nucleotides, the CDR3 is TGTGCCAGCAGCGTATCCGGGACAGGGGGGGAAAAACTGTTTTTT. The J gene is TRBJ1-4, the V gene TRBV9, with 11 bases lining up with TRBD1. CDR3 size: 15 residues. V trimming: 1 base; J trimming: 8 bases; junction bases outside the gene matches: 4. The germline V gene has CDR1 SGDLS and CDR2 YYNGEE.

V usage is TRBV7-2 and J usage is TRBJ2-1, with 9 positions matching TRBD2. Germline CDR1 and CDR2: SGHTA and FQGNSA. CDR3 length: 12 amino acids. V gave up 3 bases and J gave up 10 bases; unmatched junction bases: 1. The CDR3 spells CASSLLAGEQFF. The DNA of the CDR3 is TGTGCCAGCAGCTTGCTAGCGGGAGAGCAGTTCTTC.

J is TRBJ2-6 and V is TRBV6-1; D gene unclear. CDR3 length: 17 residues. CDR1 is MNHNS, CDR2 SASEGT, per germline. V was pared by 0 bases and J by 4 bases, with 13 bases between. CDR3 nucleotide sequence: TGTGCCAGCAGTGAAGCCTTTGAGGTCCCGGGGGCCAACGTCCTGACTTTC. Translated, it gives CASSEAFEVPGANVLTF.

The V call is TRBV5-6, the J call TRBJ2-7; no clear D gene. The CDR3 is 12 residues long. Germline V gene data show CDR1 as SGHDT and CDR2 as YYEEEE. The V end lost 5 bases, the J end lost 3 bases, and 9 bases lay between the germline ends. The chain's CDR3 is CASREDRYEQYF. CDR3 bases: TGTGCCAGCAGAGAGGATCGCTACGAGCAGTACTTC.

The chain links TRBV5-1 to TRBJ1-1; TRBD1 agrees at 7 bases. Germline lookup yields CDR1 SGHRS and CDR2 YFSETQ. Unmatched junction bases numbered 6, after V lost 4 bases and J lost 0 bases. The CDR3 extends over 15 amino acids. CDR3 loop: CASSPSGTVNTEAFF. The CDR3 region has the DNA TGCGCCAGCAGCCCTTCCGGGACAGTGAACACTGAAGCTTTCTTT.

This chain joins TRBV19 and TRBJ1-5, with unresolved D. V gave up 3 bases and J gave up 5 bases, with 11 bases separating them. CDR3 length: 14 residues. Germline CDR1 is LNHDA and CDR2 is SQIVND (reference sequence). The CDR3 coding sequence is TGTGCCAGTAGTATGCAGACATCACATCAGCCCCAGCATTTT. Residues: CASSMQTSHQPQHF. The full variable domain, completed using reference TRBV19 and TRBJ1-5, is DGGITQSPKYLFRKEGQNVTLSCEQNLNHDAMYWYRQDPGQGLRLIYYSQIVNDFQKGDIAEGYSVSREKKESFPLTVTSAQKNPTAFYLCASSMQTSHQPQHFGDGTRLSIL.

The chain couples TRBV10-3 to TRBJ2-3; 14 nucleotides align to TRBD2. Per the germline V gene, CDR1 is ENHRY and CDR2 is SYGVKD. The CDR3 has 16 amino acids. Trimming cost V 6 bases and J 3 bases; bases outside gene matches: 5. CDR3 residues: CAIRTGTSGGTDTQYF. CDR3 sequence (DNA): TGTGCCATCAGGACAGGGACTAGCGGGGGTACAGATACGCAGTATTTT.

This chain connects TRBV2 to TRBJ2-2; 8 bases match TRBD1. J lost 5 bases, V lost 6 bases, and 5 bases had no gene match. CDR1 is SNHLY, CDR2 FYNNEI, per germline. CDR3 length: 14 amino acids. CDR3 sequence (DNA): TGTGCCAGCAGGACACAGGGGGGAACCGGGGAGCTGTTTTTT. Amino acids: CASRTQGGTGELFF.

V gene TRBV6-1 combines with J gene TRBJ2-1; possible D gene TRBD2, 6 bases. The CDR3 extends over 12 amino acids. V was cut by 6 bases and J by 9 bases, with 12 bases left in between. The germline CDR1 and CDR2 sequences are MNHNS and SASEGT. The CDR3 loop is CASRGPEGEQFF. CDR3 bases: TGTGCCAGCAGGGGCCCGGAGGGTGAGCAGTTCTTC.

The genes are TRBV30 and TRBJ1-3, with no clear D. From germline, CDR1 is GTSNPN and CDR2 SVGIG (reference sequence). V was trimmed by 4 bases and J by 9 bases, leaving 10 bases between them. This CDR3 is 11 amino acids long. The DNA for the CDR3 is TGTGCCTGGATCGGAGGCGCCACCATATATTTT. Amino acid sequence: CAWIGGATIYF.

V is TRBV30 and J is TRBJ1-1, with D tentatively TRBD1 (5 bases). V was shortened by 0 bases and J by 0 bases, with 8 bases between the two germline ends. Per the germline V gene, CDR1 is GTSNPN and CDR2 is SVGIG (reference sequence). This CDR3 is built from 14 residues. CDR3 sequence reads: CAWSVGQMNTEAFF. In DNA form, the CDR3 reads TGTGCCTGGAGTGTCGGACAAATGAACACTGAAGCTTTCTTT. Supplemented by reference TRBV30 and TRBJ1-1, the full variable domain reads SQTIHQWPATLVQPVGSPLSLECTVEGTSNPNLYWYRQAAGRGLQLLFYSVGIGQISSEVPQNLSASRPQDRQFILSSKKLLLSDSGFYLCAWSVGQMNTEAFFGQGTRLTVV.